This T cell receptor (beta chain) comes out of a study of early T cells in non-severe SARS-CoV-2 infection. Study results and limitations: Clonotype matching in VDJdb favored anti-spike CD8 responses and did not capture private and CD4 specificities.

This clonotype has more than one count but fewer than ten. The antigen remains undetermined. Each cDNA molecule carried a unique molecular identifier. MiXCR was run by TCRdb on the 5' RACE reads, yielding one entry per CDR3 protein. The sample yields fewer than 70,000 distinct CDR3 sequences, 4.6% seen once. The CDR3 consists of 15 residues. The V gene lost 5 bases and the J gene lost 5 bases, with 19 bases spanning the gap. Germline CDR1 reads SGHTA; CDR2 reads FQGTGA. This receptor was obtained from an adult who was a healthcare worker with PCR-confirmed SARS-CoV-2 infection or an uninfected control (not recorded which). The donor label of this sample is uncertain. This rearrangement joins TRBV7-3 to TRBJ2-7, with D possibly called TRBD1 or TRBD2 (6 bases each). This specimen consisted of whole blood, obtained at baseline. The CDR3 DNA sequence: TGTGCCAGCAGCCCTACACTGGGGGGCAAGGACGAGCAGTACTTC. Amino acids: CASSPTLGGKDEQYF.